A single T cell receptor (beta chain) is shown here with its context. Trimming took off 5 bases at V and 6 bases at J, with 11 bases between the two ends. Germline loops: CDR1 GTSNPN, CDR2 SVGIG (reference sequence). This CDR3 spans 12 amino acids. The data derive from a study of identical twins. TCRdb itself ran the 5' RACE reads through MiXCR, one entry per CDR3 protein. The table includes under 900,000 distinct CDR3 sequences, 15% to 20% detected once. These sequences were also reported in another study, on T cells expressing NK-cell markers.

Sample: PBMCs. The chain carries TRBV30 and TRBJ2-1; D is perhaps TRBD2 (6 bases). The sequence derives from a woman under 30 in good health. The CDR3 loop is CAWRGLTNEQFF. The CDR3 nucleotides read TGTGCCTGGCGGGGACTTACCAATGAGCAGTTCTTC.